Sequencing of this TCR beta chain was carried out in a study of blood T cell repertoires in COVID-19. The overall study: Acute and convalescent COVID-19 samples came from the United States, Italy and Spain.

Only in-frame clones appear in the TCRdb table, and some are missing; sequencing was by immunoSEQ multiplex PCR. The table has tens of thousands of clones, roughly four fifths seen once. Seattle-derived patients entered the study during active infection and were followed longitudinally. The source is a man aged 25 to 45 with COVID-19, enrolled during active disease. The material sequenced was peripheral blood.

The CDR3 sequence: CASSRFLAGSSYEQYF. In nucleotides, the CDR3 is TGTGCCAGCAGCCGATTCCTAGCGGGGAGCTCCTACGAGCAGTACTTC. This sequence joins TRBV7-9 and TRBJ2-7, with TRBD2 matching over 9 bases. CDR1 is SEHNR, CDR2 FQNEAQ, per germline (reference sequence). With V trimmed by 5 bases and J by 0 bases, 8 bases remained unmatched. The CDR3 sequence is 16 residues long.